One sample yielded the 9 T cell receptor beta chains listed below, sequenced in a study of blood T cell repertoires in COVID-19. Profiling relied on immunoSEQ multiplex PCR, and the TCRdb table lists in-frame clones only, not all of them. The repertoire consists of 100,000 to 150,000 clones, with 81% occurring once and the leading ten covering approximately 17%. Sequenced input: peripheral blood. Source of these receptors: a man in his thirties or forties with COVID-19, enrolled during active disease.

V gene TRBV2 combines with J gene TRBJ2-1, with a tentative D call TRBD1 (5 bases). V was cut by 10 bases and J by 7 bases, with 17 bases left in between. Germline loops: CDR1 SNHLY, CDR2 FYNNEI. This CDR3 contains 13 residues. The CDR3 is CATLSFGQNEQFF. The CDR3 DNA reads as TGTGCCACCCTTAGTTTCGGACAAAATGAGCAGTTCTTC.

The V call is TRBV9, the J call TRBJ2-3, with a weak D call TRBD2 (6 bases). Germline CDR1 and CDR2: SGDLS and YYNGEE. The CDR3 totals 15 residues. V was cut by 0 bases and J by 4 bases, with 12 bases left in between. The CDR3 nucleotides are TGTGCCAGCAGCGTAGGTGGAGGGAAGGCAGATACGCAGTATTTT. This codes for CASSVGGGKADTQYF.

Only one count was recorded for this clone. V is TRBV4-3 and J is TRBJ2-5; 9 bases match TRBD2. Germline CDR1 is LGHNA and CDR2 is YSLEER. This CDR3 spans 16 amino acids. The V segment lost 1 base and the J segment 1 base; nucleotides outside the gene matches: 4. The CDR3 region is CASSQVLRGGQETQYF. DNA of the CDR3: TGCGCCAGCAGCCAAGTTCTGCGGGGGGGCCAAGAGACCCAGTACTTC.

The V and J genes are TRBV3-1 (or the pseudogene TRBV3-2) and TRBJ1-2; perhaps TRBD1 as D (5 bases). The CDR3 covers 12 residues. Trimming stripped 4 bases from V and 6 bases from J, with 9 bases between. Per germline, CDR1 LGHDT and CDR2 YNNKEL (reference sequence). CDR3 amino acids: CASSRQGHGYTF. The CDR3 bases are TGTGCCAGCAGCCGCCAGGGCCATGGCTACACCTTC.

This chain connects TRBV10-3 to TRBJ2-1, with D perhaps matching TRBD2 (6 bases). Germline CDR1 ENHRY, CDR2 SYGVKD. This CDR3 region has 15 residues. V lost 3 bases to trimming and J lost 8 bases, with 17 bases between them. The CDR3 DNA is TGTGCCATCAGTGAACCGGGACTCTCCCCCGATGAGCAGTTCTTC. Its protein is CAISEPGLSPDEQFF.

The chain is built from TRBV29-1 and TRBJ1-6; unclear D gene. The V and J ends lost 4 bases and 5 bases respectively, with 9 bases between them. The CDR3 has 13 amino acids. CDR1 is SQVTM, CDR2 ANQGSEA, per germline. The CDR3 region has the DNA TGCAGCGTTGCGGGGATTCATAATTCACCCCTCCACTTT. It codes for CSVAGIHNSPLHF.

CDR3 coding DNA: TGCGCCAGCAGCCAAGCCCTCATAGCGGGGGGGAACGAGCAGTACTTC. This translates into CASSQALIAGGNEQYF. The rearrangement links TRBV4-1 to TRBJ2-7; 11 nucleotides align to TRBD2. CDR1 MGHRA and CDR2 YSYEKL come from the germline V gene. This CDR3 spans 16 amino acids. The V segment lost 1 base and the J segment 5 bases; nucleotides outside the gene matches: 7.

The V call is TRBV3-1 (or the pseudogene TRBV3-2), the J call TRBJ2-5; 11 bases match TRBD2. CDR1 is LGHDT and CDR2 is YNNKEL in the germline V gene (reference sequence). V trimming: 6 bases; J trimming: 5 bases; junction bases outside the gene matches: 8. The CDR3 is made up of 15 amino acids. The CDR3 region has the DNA TGTGCCAGCAGACCCGGGACTAGCGGTAGGGAGACCCAGTACTTC. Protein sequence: CASRPGTSGRETQYF.

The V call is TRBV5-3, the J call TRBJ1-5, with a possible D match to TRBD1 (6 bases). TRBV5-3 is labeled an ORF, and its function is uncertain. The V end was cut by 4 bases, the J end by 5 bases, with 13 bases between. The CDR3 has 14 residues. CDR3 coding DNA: TGTGCCAGAAGCAGTACAGGGTATCATCAGCCCCAGCATTTT. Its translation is CARSSTGYHQPQHF.